A single sample is the source of the 13 T cell receptor beta chains below, sequenced in a study of type 1 and type 2 diabetes patients. Amplification started from genomic DNA. The TCR beta CDR3 region was amplified using 30 forward and 13 reverse primers. TCRdb re-called the multiplex PCR reads through MiXCR, storing one row per CDR3 protein. The table records 250,000 to 300,000 distinct CDR3 sequences, approximately 45% of them present only once. Sequencing was carried out using peripheral blood mononuclear cells (PBMCs). The receptors come from a man younger than 30 with type 2 diabetes.

The chain combines TRBV7-2 with TRBJ2-5, with D possibly being TRBD2 (5 bases). Germline V gene data show CDR1 as SGHTA and CDR2 as FQGNSA. The CDR3 extends over 14 amino acids. Trimming removed 5 bases from V and 5 bases from J, with 15 bases in between. The CDR3 DNA is TGTGCCAGCAGCCCCGATGGGGAGTGGGAGACCCAGTACTTC. Translated: CASSPDGEWETQYF.

This clonotype has more than one count but fewer than ten. The chain joins TRBV20-1 to TRBJ2-1; TRBD2 matches 14 bases. V was pared by 5 bases and J by 3 bases, with 3 bases of the junction left unmatched. The CDR3 loop spans 15 amino acids. Germline loops: CDR1 DFQATT, CDR2 SNEGSKA (reference sequence). Here the CDR3 reads CSAAGLAGGYNEQFF. The CDR3 region has the DNA TGCAGTGCTGCCGGACTAGCGGGGGGCTACAATGAGCAGTTCTTC.

V is TRBV28 and J is TRBJ1-1, with 7 bases lining up with TRBD1. Germline CDR1 MDHEN, CDR2 SYDVKM. V trimming: 1 base; J trimming: 4 bases; junction bases outside the gene matches: 3. The CDR3 has 14 amino acids. CDR3 sequence: CASSLFRGSTEAFF. CDR3 nucleotide sequence: TGTGCCAGCAGTTTATTCAGGGGGAGCACTGAAGCTTTCTTT.

This sequence joins TRBV20-1 and TRBJ2-7; TRBD2 is a possible D gene (6 bases). CDR3 size: 14 residues. The germline V gene has CDR1 DFQATT and CDR2 SNEGSKA (reference sequence). Trimming stripped 6 bases from V and 3 bases from J, with 18 bases between. The CDR3: CSAWRAKGYYEQYF. As DNA, the CDR3 is TGCAGTGCCTGGAGGGCTAAGGGATACTACGAGCAGTACTTC.

This clonotype was seen a handful of times. This chain uses TRBV30 with TRBJ1-2; perhaps TRBD1 as D (6 bases). Looked up from germline, CDR1 is GTSNPN and CDR2 is SVGIG (reference sequence). CDR3 length equals 12 residues. Trimming removed 5 bases at V and 4 bases at J, with 11 bases between. CDR3 DNA: TGTGCCTGGGCCGGACAGATCTATGGCTACACCTTC. This translates into CAWAGQIYGYTF. The variable domain in full, completed from reference TRBV30 and TRBJ1-2, reads SQTIHQWPATLVQPVGSPLSLECTVEGTSNPNLYWYRQAAGRGLQLLFYSVGIGQISSEVPQNLSASRPQDRQFILSSKKLLLSDSGFYLCAWAGQIYGYTFGSGTRLTVV.

This clonotype was recorded a few times. The chain combines TRBV28 with TRBJ1-6; D is perhaps TRBD1 (5 bases). The ends were cut back, 3 bases at V and 6 bases at J, with 12 bases in the middle. Germline-derived CDR1 and CDR2 are MDHEN and SYDVKM. This CDR3 has 15 residues. The CDR3, as DNA: TGTGCCAGCAGTTTCCGGGACCGATCTAATTCACCCCTCCACTTT. Translating gives CASSFRDRSNSPLHF.

As for this clonotype: The junction shows a germline mismatch at one end, possibly a read error. J is TRBJ2-7 and V is TRBV30; tentatively, D is TRBD2 (6 bases). The end of the DNA aligns better with TRBJ2-1, so the J call may be wrong. This CDR3 region has 12 residues. Germline V gene data show CDR1 as GTSNPN and CDR2 as SVGIG (reference sequence). The CDR3 bases are TGTGTCTGGAGCCCGGGACTCATCGAGCAGTTCTTC. Translation: CVWSPGLIEQFF.

The rearrangement links TRBV28 to TRBJ2-1; no reliable D call. The germline V gene has CDR1 MDHEN and CDR2 SYDVKM. V lost 4 bases to trimming and J lost 0 bases, with 10 bases between them. The CDR3 is 15 residues long. The CDR3 region has the DNA TGTGCCAGCAGTTCCCCCCCAGGCTCCTACAATGAGCAGTTCTTC. This encodes CASSSPPGSYNEQFF.

The rearrangement uses TRBV7-9 and TRBJ1-2; no firm D call. V dropped 1 base and J dropped 8 bases, with 14 bases sitting between them. The germline CDR1 and CDR2 sequences are SEHNR and FQNEAQ (reference sequence). CDR3 length: 14 residues. The CDR3 sequence is CASSLGRESEGYTF. CDR3 DNA sequence: TGTGCCAGCAGCTTAGGAAGGGAGTCGGAGGGCTACACCTTC.

In its sample, this clonotype was seen many times. V gene TRBV2 combines with J gene TRBJ2-7, with a possible D match to TRBD1 (6 bases). The CDR3 spans 15 residues. The V gene lost 6 bases and the J gene lost 4 bases, with 19 bases spanning the gap. Germline V CDR1 and CDR2: SNHLY, FYNNEI. The CDR3 sequence is CASRPLVQGRYEQYF. CDR3 nucleotides: TGTGCCAGCAGGCCGCTAGTACAGGGTCGATACGAGCAGTACTTC. The full variable domain, in which reference TRBV2 and TRBJ2-7 provide the parts outside the CDR3, is EPEVTQTPSHQVTQMGQEVILRCVPISNHLYFYWYRQILGQKVEFLVSFYNNEISEKSEIFDDQFSVERPDGSNFTLKIRSTKLEDSAMYFCASRPLVQGRYEQYFGPGTRLTVT.

Concerning this clonotype itself: This likely comes from a read error, as the CDR3 has no conserved phenylalanine or tryptophan at its end. Because the CDR3's place on the DNA is in doubt, the DNA is left out and the CDR3 is given as listed by TCRdb. The chain couples TRBV2 to TRBJ2-1; the table's TRBD1 call for D was not verified on the DNA. CDR1 SNHLY and CDR2 FYNNEI come from the germline V gene. The CDR3 region is 9 residues in length, termini included. This chain's CDR3 is CASSEDRGI.

This chain links TRBV7-4 with TRBJ1-1, with D uncertain. Trimming stripped 5 bases from V and 4 bases from J, with 5 bases between. Germline values: CDR1 SGHVT, CDR2 SQSDAQ. This CDR3 is built from 11 residues. The CDR3 is CASSRTTEAFF. The CDR3 nucleotides read TGTGCCAGCAGCAGGACCACTGAAGCTTTCTTT. The entire variable domain, with the rest obtained from reference TRBV7-4 and TRBJ1-1, is as follows: GAGVSQSPRYKVAKRGRDVALRCDSISGHVTLYWYRQTLGQGSEVLTYSQSDAQRDKSGRPSGRFSAERPERSVSTLKIQRTEQGDSAVYLCASSRTTEAFFGQGTRLTVV.

This rearrangement joins TRBV7-6 to TRBJ2-7; tentative D call: TRBD1 (6 bases). This CDR3 region has 14 residues. The ends were cut back, 5 bases at V and 2 bases at J, with 13 bases in the middle. Per the germline V gene, CDR1 is SGHVS and CDR2 is FNYEAQ. CDR3 in DNA: TGTGCCAGCAGCCAGGGGTACGGTGCCTACGAGCAGTACTTC. It yields the protein CASSQGYGAYEQYF.